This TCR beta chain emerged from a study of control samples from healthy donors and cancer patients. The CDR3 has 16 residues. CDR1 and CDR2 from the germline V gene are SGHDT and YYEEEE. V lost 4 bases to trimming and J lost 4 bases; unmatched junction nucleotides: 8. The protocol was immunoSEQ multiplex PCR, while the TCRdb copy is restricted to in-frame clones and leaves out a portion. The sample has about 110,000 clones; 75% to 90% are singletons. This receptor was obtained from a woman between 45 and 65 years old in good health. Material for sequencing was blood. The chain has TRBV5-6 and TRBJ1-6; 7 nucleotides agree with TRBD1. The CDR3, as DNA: TGTGCCAGCAGCATCTTGACAGGGTCGTATAATTCACCCCTCCACTTT. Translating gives CASSILTGSYNSPLHF. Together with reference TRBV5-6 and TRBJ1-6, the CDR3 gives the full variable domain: DAGVTQSPTHLIKTRGQQVTLRCSPKSGHDTVSWYQQALGQGPQFIFQYYEEEERQRGNFPDRFSGHQFPNYSSELNVNALLLGDSALYLCASSILTGSYNSPLHFGNGTRLTVT.